This TCR beta chain was sequenced for a study of CD8+CD57+ T cells in acquired aplastic anemia. About the study: Healthy donor CD4+ samples were sequenced to a depth that averaged approximately 10 million reads. Study observations and caveats: Patients and controls were found to share twenty-nine CD8+ CDR3 sequences.

Points on this clonotype: Its antigen is still unknown. The DNA is omitted, as the CDR3 cannot be located on it reliably, and the CDR3 follows TCRdb's listing.

Profiling that covered TCR beta VDJ and CDR3 relied on genomic DNA as its template. TCRdb itself ran the reads through MiXCR, one entry per CDR3 protein. The sample carries about 400,000 distinct CDR3 sequences, under 80% recorded once. Sequenced sample: sorted CD4+, CD8+, or CD8+CD57+ T cells (not recorded which) from PBMCs. The receptor's source is a human donor in good health, serving as a control.

This CDR3 reads CASSFGGGAVFF. V is TRBV7-3 and J is TRBJ1-1. Germline-derived CDR1 and CDR2 are SGHTA and FQGTGA. The CDR3 is 12 amino acids long, termini counted.